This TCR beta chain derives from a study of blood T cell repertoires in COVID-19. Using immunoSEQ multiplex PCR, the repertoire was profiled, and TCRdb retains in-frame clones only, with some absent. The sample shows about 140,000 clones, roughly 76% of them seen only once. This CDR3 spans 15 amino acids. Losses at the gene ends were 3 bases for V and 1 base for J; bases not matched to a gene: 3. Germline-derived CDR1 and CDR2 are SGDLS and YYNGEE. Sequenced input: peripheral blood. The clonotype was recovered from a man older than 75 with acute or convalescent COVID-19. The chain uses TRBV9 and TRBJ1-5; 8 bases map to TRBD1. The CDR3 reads CASSAQGASNQPQHF. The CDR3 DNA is TGTGCCAGCAGCGCGCAGGGGGCCAGCAATCAGCCCCAGCATTTT.